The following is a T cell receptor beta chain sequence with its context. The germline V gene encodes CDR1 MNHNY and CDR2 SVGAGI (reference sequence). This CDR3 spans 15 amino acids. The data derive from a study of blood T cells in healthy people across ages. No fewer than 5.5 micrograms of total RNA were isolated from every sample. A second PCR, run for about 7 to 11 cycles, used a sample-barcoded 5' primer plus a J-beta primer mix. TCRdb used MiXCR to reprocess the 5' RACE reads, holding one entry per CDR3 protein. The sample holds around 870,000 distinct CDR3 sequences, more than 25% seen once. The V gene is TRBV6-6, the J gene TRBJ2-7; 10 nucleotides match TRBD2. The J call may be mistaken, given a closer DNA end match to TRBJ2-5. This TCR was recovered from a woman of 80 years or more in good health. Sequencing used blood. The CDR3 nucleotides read TGTGCCAGCAGCTCCATTCTAGCGGGGGATGAGACCCAGTACTTC. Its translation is CASSSILAGDETQYF.